This T cell receptor beta chain came from a study of vaccination and CD4 T cells after COVID-19. Oncomine TCR Beta short-read sequencing was applied to DNA from cultured CD4+ T cells. TCRdb re-derived calls from the PCR reads in MiXCR, one entry per CDR3 protein. The profile shows around 20,000 distinct CDR3 sequences, 60% of them singletons. Germline V CDR1 and CDR2: DFQATT, SNEGSKA (reference sequence). This CDR3 has 15 amino acids. Treatment: 10-day PBMC culture with coronavirus spike peptide pools or control peptides (ViraFEST assay). This clonotype has more than one count but fewer than ten. No antigen is known for it. Compared with germline, one end of the junction differs, possibly owing to a read error.

The TCR originated in a human donor who received a COVID-19 vaccine. The chain joins TRBV20-1 to TRBJ1-5; 9 positions agree with TRBD1. Here the sequenced sample was CD4+ T cells from blood, cultured in vitro, taken after SARS-CoV-2 vaccination. The CDR3 loop is CSARGWDRGNQPQHF. In nucleotides, the CDR3 is TGCAGTGCCAGAGGATGGGACAGGGGCAATCAGCCCCAGCATTTT.